This is a list of T cell receptor beta chains from one sample in a study of control samples from healthy donors and cancer patients. Only in-frame clones appear in the TCRdb table, and some are missing; sequencing was by immunoSEQ multiplex PCR. Of approximately 92,000 clones listed, roughly 93% were seen once; the top ten hold roughly 1.5%. Sequencing used blood. The source is a woman in her 30s in good health. CDR3s include the opening cysteine and the closing phenylalanine or tryptophan. A D gene is named only where the DNA matches it firmly. Not all rows give a size; the values are once, few, many and, for expanded clones, a class.

-	-	TRBV5-6	TRBJ2-5	TGTGCCAGCAGCTTGGCAGGGCGGGAGACCCAGTACTTC	CASSLAGRETQYF
-	-	TRBV7-2	TRBJ1-6	TGTGCCAGCAGCTTAGATGACCCTCCCTATAATTCACCCCTCCACTTT	CASSLDDPPYNSPLHF
-	-	TRBV12-3/TRBV12-4	TRBJ2-7	TGTGCCAGCAGACACTCCTTAGGTTACGAGCAGTACTTC	CASRHSLGYEQYF
TRBD1	few	TRBV7-2	TRBJ1-1	TGTGCCAGCAGCATTCCAGGGGGGCACACTGAAGCTTTCTTT	CASSIPGGHTEAFF
-	few	TRBV20-1	TRBJ2-5	TGCAGTGCAGTTGCCAGAGAGACCCAGTACTTC	CSAVARETQYF
-	-	TRBV20-1	TRBJ1-2	TGCAGTGCTAGTGCAGGGGAAGGTGGCTACACCTTC	CSASAGEGGYTF
TRBD1	-	TRBV6-8	TRBJ2-7	TGTGCCTTTCCTCGACAGGGTTGGACATACTACGAGCAGTACTTC	CAFPRQGWTYYEQYF
-	-	TRBV24-1	TRBJ2-6	TGTGCCACCAGTGATCCCGGGACTTCTGGGGCCAACGTCCTGACTTTC	CATSDPGTSGANVLTF
-	-	TRBV11-3	TRBJ1-1	TGTGCCAGCAGCTTAACTCTTCAGCTTGAGTATACTGAAGCTTTCTTT	CASSLTLQLEYTEAFF
TRBD1	once	TRBV9	TRBJ2-6	TGTGCCAGCAGCGCCTCCGGGACAGGGCTAACTGGGGCCAACGTCCTGACTTTC	CASSASGTGLTGANVLTF
-	-	TRBV28	TRBJ1-5	TGTGCCAGCAGTCCCGTGGGCAGGGGTTCCAATCAGCCCCAGCATTTT	CASSPVGRGSNQPQHF
TRBD1	-	TRBV7-6	TRBJ1-1	TGTGCCAGCAGCTTAGATATCTCCGCTACAGGGGGAGTGAACACTGAAGCTTTCTTT	CASSLDISATGGVNTEAFF
-	-	TRBV19	TRBJ2-1	TGTGCCAGTAGTATAGATAACAATGAGCAGTTCTTC	CASSIDNNEQFF
TRBD1	-	TRBV6-1	TRBJ2-7	TGTGCAGGGGGCAGTGCGGATCTCTACGAGCAGTACTTC	CAGGSADLYEQYF
-	-	TRBV29-1	TRBJ1-2	TGCAGCGTTGCTCAGGGTATGGGTGGCTACACCTTC	CSVAQGMGGYTF
-	-	TRBV3-1/TRBV3-2	TRBJ1-3	TGTGCCAGCAGCCAAGAGCTCTCTGGAAACACCATATATTTT	CASSQELSGNTIYF
-	-	TRBV14	TRBJ2-7	TGTGCCAGCAGCCTCCGGGGGACAGTCGGCGAGCAGTACTTC	CASSLRGTVGEQYF
-	once	TRBV18	TRBJ2-2	TGTGCCAGCTCACCACGGGGGCGCCGGACCGGGGAGCTGTTTTTT	CASSPRGRRTGELFF
-	-	TRBV29-1	TRBJ2-1	TGCAGCGTTGATCACTTATCAATGAGCTCCTACAATGAGCAGTTCTTC	CSVDHLSMSSYNEQFF
-	-	TRBV6-5	TRBJ1-6	TGTGCCAGCAGTTACGGAAACCCGAATTCACCCCTCCACTTT	CASSYGNPNSPLHF
TRBD2	-	TRBV3-1/TRBV3-2	TRBJ2-1	TGTGCCAGCAGCCAAGCCGGCGGGGGACTAGCGGGAGGGCCAGTTACACGGGTCAATGAGCAGTTCTTC	CASSQAGGGLAGGPVTRVNEQFF
-	-	TRBV12-2	TRBJ2-7	TGTGCAAGTCGCTCGTTGTGGGGGACTAGCGGGTATGGCTCCTACGAGCAGTACTTC	CASRSLWGTSGYGSYEQYF
-	-	TRBV6-2/TRBV6-3	TRBJ2-1	TGTGCCAGCAGTTATGCGGGGCATCTAATCCATGAGCAGTTCTTC	CASSYAGHLIHEQFF
TRBD1	-	TRBV24-1	TRBJ1-2	TGTGCCACCAGTGATCCGGGACAGCCGGCGGGCTACACCTTC	CATSDPGQPAGYTF
TRBD1	-	TRBV6-6	TRBJ1-2	TGTGCCAGCAGTTACAGGCCGGACAGGCCTTATGGCTACACCTTC	CASSYRPDRPYGYTF
-	-	TRBV29-1	TRBJ1-1	TGCAGCGTTGAGAGACAGGTAAACACTGAAGCTTTCTTT	CSVERQVNTEAFF
TRBD1	-	TRBV3-1/TRBV3-2	TRBJ1-2	TGTGCCAGCAGCGGGGACAGAGAAAACTATGGCTACACCTTC	CASSGDRENYGYTF
TRBD1	-	TRBV5-6	TRBJ1-2	TGTGCCAGCAGCTTGTCTTTCGGACAGGGCTACTATGGCTACACCTTC	CASSLSFGQGYYGYTF
TRBD1	-	TRBV5-7	TRBJ1-5	TGTGCCAGCAGCCAAAACCGGGACAGGGAGTTAAGCAATCAGCCCCAGCATTTT	CASSQNRDRELSNQPQHF
TRBD2	few	TRBV5-1	TRBJ2-5	TGCGCCAGCAGCCTGCATAGTCGGGCTAGCGGGGGTCCGCAAGAGACCCAGTACTTC	CASSLHSRASGGPQETQYF
TRBD1	-	TRBV4-1	TRBJ1-1	TGCGCCAGCAGGTACAGGGGATTAAGCACTGAAGCTTTCTTT	CASRYRGLSTEAFF
-	-	TRBV25-1	TRBJ2-7	TGTGCCAGCAGTGAACAGGGGCGTTACGAGCAGTACTTC	CASSEQGRYEQYF
TRBD2	once	TRBV4-2	TRBJ2-1	TGTGCCAGCAGCCGGACTAGCGGGGACTACAATGAGCAGTTCTTC	CASSRTSGDYNEQFF
TRBD1	-	TRBV4-1	TRBJ1-5	TGCGCCAGCAGCCAAGGCAGGGGGCTTAATCAGCCCCAGCATTTT	CASSQGRGLNQPQHF
-	-	TRBV28	TRBJ1-1	TGTGCCAGCATCTCCATCACTGAAGCTTTCTTT	CASISITEAFF
-	-	TRBV6-2/TRBV6-3	TRBJ1-1	TGTGCCAGCAGTTACGGGAAGGTCATGAACACTGAAGCTTTCTTT	CASSYGKVMNTEAFF
-	-	TRBV24-1	TRBJ2-5	TGTGCCACCAGTGAGCAATATGGGGAGACCCAGTACTTC	CATSEQYGETQYF
-	-	TRBV7-2	TRBJ2-1	TGTGCCAGCAGCTTCTACTCGAGCTCCTACAATGAGCAGTTCTTC	CASSFYSSSYNEQFF
TRBD2	few	TRBV11-2	TRBJ2-3	TGTGCCAGCAGCCTTACCGGGACTATCGTTGGGGAGGATACGCAGTATTTT	CASSLTGTIVGEDTQYF
-	-	TRBV7-9	TRBJ1-2	TGTGCCAGCAGCCCGGGGACCCCCAGAGGGTATGGCTACACCTTC	CASSPGTPRGYGYTF
TRBD1	-	TRBV5-1	TRBJ1-3	TGCGCCAGCAGCGCCCGACAGGGTTCTTACTCTGGAAACACCATATATTTT	CASSARQGSYSGNTIYF
-	-	TRBV2	TRBJ2-7	TGTGCCAGCAGTGAAGCGCAGGTAGTGCCCTACGAGCAGTACTTC	CASSEAQVVPYEQYF
-	-	TRBV5-6	TRBJ2-5	TGTGCCAGCAGCTTTTACACCCTCGAAGAGACCCAGTACTTC	CASSFYTLEETQYF
-	-	TRBV12-2	TRBJ2-1	TGTGCAAGTCGCTCCCCGACTAGCGGGAGCAGGGGTGAGCAGTTCTTC	CASRSPTSGSRGEQFF
TRBD1	-	TRBV19	TRBJ1-2	TGTGCCAGTAGTATGAGGGGAGGCAGGGGGCAATTCTATGGCTACACCTTC	CASSMRGGRGQFYGYTF
-	-	TRBV9	TRBJ2-1	TGTGCCAGCAGCGCAACTAGTTTGTACAATGAGCAGTTCTTC	CASSATSLYNEQFF
TRBD1	-	TRBV3-1/TRBV3-2	TRBJ2-7	TGTGCCAGCAGCCCCGACAGGGATCCCTCCCTGAGCTCCTACGAGCAGTACTTC	CASSPDRDPSLSSYEQYF
-	-	TRBV27	TRBJ2-5	TGTGCCAGCAGTCCAGGGTTCACGGGGACCCAGTACTTC	CASSPGFTGTQYF
TRBD1	once	TRBV5-4	TRBJ1-6	TGTGCCAGCAGCTTGGAACAGGGGGGGAATAATTCACCCCTCCACTTT	CASSLEQGGNNSPLHF
-	-	TRBV5-1	TRBJ2-7	TGCGCCAGCAGCCGGACTTCTCTCGAGCAGTACTTC	CASSRTSLEQYF
-	-	TRBV15	TRBJ1-4	TGTGCCACCAGCAGAAGCAGCAGCAAGGGGGAAAAACTGTTTTTT	CATSRSSSKGEKLFF
-	-	TRBV7-3	TRBJ2-5	TGTGCCAGCACCCTAAGGGAGGACCAAGAGACCCAGTACTTC	CASTLREDQETQYF
-	-	TRBV24-1	TRBJ1-5	TGTGCCACCAGTGACCGACAGGAGAATCAGCCCCAGCATTTT	CATSDRQENQPQHF
TRBD2	-	TRBV4-1	TRBJ2-1	TGCGCCAGCAGCCCCGGACTAGCGGGAGTCTACAATGAGCAGTTCTTC	CASSPGLAGVYNEQFF
TRBD2	-	TRBV6-1	TRBJ2-3	TGTGCCAGCAGTGAATTTAATGAGGGCGGGGGGAGCACAGATACGCAGTATTTT	CASSEFNEGGGSTDTQYF
TRBD2	-	TRBV19	TRBJ2-2	TGTGCCAGTATGGGACTAGCGCATGGGGAGCTGTTTTTT	CASMGLAHGELFF
TRBD2	once	TRBV27	TRBJ2-1	TGTGCCAGCAGTTGGACTAGCGGTCTCATTGAGCAGTTCTTC	CASSWTSGLIEQFF
-	few	TRBV7-9	TRBJ2-2	TGTGCCAGCAGCTTAGGGGACACAGACACCGGGGAGCTGTTTTTT	CASSLGDTDTGELFF
-	-	TRBV13	TRBJ2-7	TGTGCCAGCGGGTCTGGAGAGCAGTACTTC	CASGSGEQYF
-	-	TRBV27	TRBJ1-1	TGTGCCAGCAGTTTTTCTAGGGGGTTTAGGACTGAAGCTTTCTTT	CASSFSRGFRTEAFF